This is a list of T cell receptor beta chains from one sample in a study of OX40 agonist ivuxolimab in advanced cancers. Some clones are missing from TCRdb's copy, which holds only in-frame ones; the method was immunoSEQ multiplex PCR. The repertoire has tens of thousands of clones, roughly 93% of them found once; the top ten carry 15% to 20%. Sequences were derived from CD4+ or CD8+ T cells sorted from blood, sampled in a trial of the OX40 agonist ivuxolimab. The receptors derive from an adult with an advanced solid tumor such as melanoma, head and neck, liver or kidney cancer. The CDR3 runs from the conserved cysteine through the conserved F or W. D genes are given only for firm matches. Size tells how often a clone was seen (once, few, many) or the class of an expanded clone, and some rows leave it out.

D gene: -; clone size: -; CDR3 length: 14; J gene: TRBJ2-7; V gene: TRBV19; CDR3 protein: CASSIVGRTDEQYF; CDR3 DNA: TGTGCCAGTAGTATAGTAGGAAGAACAGACGAGCAGTACTTC
D gene: -; clone size: -; CDR3 length: 12; J gene: TRBJ1-1; V gene: TRBV7-8; CDR3 protein: CASSGEGTEAFF; CDR3 DNA: TGTGCCAGCAGCGGCGAGGGCACTGAAGCTTTCTTT
D gene: -; clone size: -; CDR3 length: 17; J gene: TRBJ2-7; V gene: TRBV5-5; CDR3 protein: CASSFVLMTRASHEQYF; CDR3 DNA: TGTGCCAGCAGCTTTGTTTTAATGACGCGGGCCAGCCACGAGCAGTACTTC
D gene: TRBD1; clone size: -; CDR3 length: 16; J gene: TRBJ2-7; V gene: TRBV27; CDR3 protein: CASSLSVGDRGYEQYF; CDR3 DNA: TGTGCCAGCAGTTTATCGGTAGGGGACAGGGGCTACGAGCAGTACTTC
D gene: TRBD1; clone size: -; CDR3 length: 13; J gene: TRBJ2-5; V gene: TRBV25-1; CDR3 protein: CASKGTAQETQYF; CDR3 DNA: TGTGCCAGCAAGGGGACAGCGCAAGAGACCCAGTACTTC
D gene: -; clone size: -; CDR3 length: 12; J gene: TRBJ1-1; V gene: TRBV28; CDR3 protein: CASSLRGTEAFF; CDR3 DNA: TGTGCCAGCAGTTTAAGAGGGACTGAAGCTTTCTTT
D gene: TRBD2; clone size: once; CDR3 length: 13; J gene: TRBJ2-7; V gene: TRBV6-5; CDR3 protein: CATRSGDSYEQYF; CDR3 DNA: TGTGCCACACGTAGCGGGGACTCCTACGAGCAGTACTTC
D gene: TRBD2; clone size: -; CDR3 length: 21; J gene: TRBJ2-1; V gene: TRBV7-6; CDR3 protein: CASSSEAGGLAGSSSYNEQFF; CDR3 DNA: TGTGCCAGCAGCTCTGAGGCCGGTGGACTAGCGGGTTCAAGCTCCTACAATGAGCAGTTCTTC
D gene: -; clone size: -; CDR3 length: 9; J gene: TRBJ1-4; V gene: TRBV27; CDR3 protein: CASSLLLFF; CDR3 DNA: TGTGCCAGCAGTCTCCTACTGTTTTTT
D gene: TRBD1; clone size: -; CDR3 length: 14; J gene: TRBJ2-7; V gene: TRBV6-1; CDR3 protein: CASSAGTGLNEQYF; CDR3 DNA: TGTGCCAGCAGTGCCGGGACAGGGCTCAACGAGCAGTACTTC
D gene: -; clone size: -; CDR3 length: 16; J gene: TRBJ2-1; V gene: TRBV28; CDR3 protein: CASSPPVGSGRNEQFF; CDR3 DNA: TGTGCCAGCAGCCCCCCTGTAGGTAGTGGGAGAAATGAGCAGTTCTTC
D gene: TRBD2; clone size: -; CDR3 length: 15; J gene: TRBJ2-7; V gene: TRBV7-9; CDR3 protein: CASSLKGRELGEQYF; CDR3 DNA: TGTGCCAGCAGCTTAAAGGGGAGGGAACTTGGCGAGCAGTACTTC
D gene: -; clone size: -; CDR3 length: 12; J gene: TRBJ2-3; V gene: TRBV9; CDR3 protein: CASSVGPDTQYF; CDR3 DNA: TGTGCCAGCAGCGTAGGTCCAGATACGCAGTATTTT
D gene: -; clone size: -; CDR3 length: 11; J gene: TRBJ2-1; V gene: TRBV20-1; CDR3 protein: CSARSYNEQFF; CDR3 DNA: TGCAGTGCTAGATCCTACAATGAGCAGTTCTTC
D gene: -; clone size: -; CDR3 length: 14; J gene: TRBJ2-1; V gene: TRBV7-9; CDR3 protein: CASSLEDPGNEQFF; CDR3 DNA: TGTGCCAGCAGCTTGGAGGACCCTGGCAATGAGCAGTTCTTC
D gene: -; clone size: -; CDR3 length: 14; J gene: TRBJ2-3; V gene: TRBV27; CDR3 protein: CASSPREGTDTQYF; CDR3 DNA: TGTGCCAGCAGCCCAAGGGAGGGCACAGATACGCAGTATTTT
D gene: TRBD2; clone size: -; CDR3 length: 15; J gene: TRBJ2-1; V gene: TRBV7-6; CDR3 protein: CASSFLTGGHNEQFF; CDR3 DNA: TGTGCCAGCAGCTTCCTAACGGGAGGTCACAATGAGCAGTTCTTC
D gene: -; clone size: -; CDR3 length: 16; J gene: TRBJ2-4; V gene: TRBV28; CDR3 protein: CATRPSSGLGKNIQYF; CDR3 DNA: TGTGCCACCCGCCCTTCTTCAGGGTTAGGCAAAAACATTCAGTACTTC
D gene: TRBD1; clone size: -; CDR3 length: 16; J gene: TRBJ2-7; V gene: TRBV15; CDR3 protein: CATSNSYQGASYEQYF; CDR3 DNA: TGTGCCACCAGCAATTCGTATCAGGGGGCTTCCTACGAGCAGTACTTC
D gene: TRBD1; clone size: once; CDR3 length: 15; J gene: TRBJ2-7; V gene: TRBV4-3; CDR3 protein: CASSLAVTGAYEQYF; CDR3 DNA: TGCGCCAGCAGCCTCGCTGTGACAGGGGCCTACGAGCAGTACTTC
D gene: -; clone size: -; CDR3 length: 14; J gene: TRBJ2-5; V gene: TRBV21-1; CDR3 protein: CASSVRDSQETQYF; CDR3 DNA: TGTGCCAGCAGCGTGCGGGATAGCCAAGAGACCCAGTACTTC
D gene: TRBD2; clone size: -; CDR3 length: 17; J gene: TRBJ2-3; V gene: TRBV29-1; CDR3 protein: CSVEGLIAGGGTDTQYF; CDR3 DNA: TGCAGCGTTGAAGGACTAATAGCGGGAGGAGGCACAGATACGCAGTATTTT
D gene: -; clone size: -; CDR3 length: 15; J gene: TRBJ1-3; V gene: TRBV5-6; CDR3 protein: CASRPSRESGNTIYF; CDR3 DNA: TGTGCCAGCAGACCTTCCAGGGAATCTGGAAACACCATATATTTT
D gene: TRBD1; clone size: -; CDR3 length: 14; J gene: TRBJ1-5; V gene: TRBV19; CDR3 protein: CASSIRDRGTPQHF; CDR3 DNA: TGTGCCAGTAGTATTAGGGACAGGGGGACGCCCCAGCATTTT
D gene: -; clone size: -; CDR3 length: 15; J gene: TRBJ2-1; V gene: TRBV4-3; CDR3 protein: CASSQDRSSYNEQFF; CDR3 DNA: TGCGCCAGCAGCCAAGACCGGAGCTCCTACAATGAGCAGTTCTTC
D gene: TRBD2; clone size: -; CDR3 length: 16; J gene: TRBJ2-7; V gene: TRBV2; CDR3 protein: CASSATLAGIYYEQYF; CDR3 DNA: TGTGCCAGCAGTGCCACACTAGCGGGGATATACTACGAGCAGTACTTC
D gene: -; clone size: -; CDR3 length: 14; J gene: TRBJ2-1; V gene: TRBV4-3; CDR3 protein: CASSQDRNYNEQFF; CDR3 DNA: TGCGCCAGCAGCCAAGATCGTAACTACAATGAGCAGTTCTTC
D gene: -; clone size: -; CDR3 length: 14; J gene: TRBJ1-1; V gene: TRBV14; CDR3 protein: CASSQARMNTEAFF; CDR3 DNA: TGTGCCAGCAGCCAAGCGAGGATGAACACTGAAGCTTTCTTT
D gene: -; clone size: -; CDR3 length: 15; J gene: TRBJ2-3; V gene: TRBV10-2; CDR3 protein: CASDQEGTYTDTQYF; CDR3 DNA: TGCGCCAGCGACCAAGAGGGAACCTACACAGATACGCAGTATTTT
D gene: TRBD2; clone size: -; CDR3 length: 15; J gene: TRBJ2-7; V gene: TRBV11-2; CDR3 protein: CASSTTSDSSYEQYF; CDR3 DNA: TGTGCCAGCAGCACCACTAGCGATAGCTCCTACGAGCAGTACTTC
D gene: TRBD2; clone size: -; CDR3 length: 14; J gene: TRBJ2-1; V gene: TRBV27; CDR3 protein: CASSRGSSYNEQFF; CDR3 DNA: TGTGCCAGCAGTCGCGGGAGCTCCTACAATGAGCAGTTCTTC
D gene: -; clone size: -; CDR3 length: 17; J gene: TRBJ1-2; V gene: TRBV27; CDR3 protein: CASTPSAGLAVDYGYTF; CDR3 DNA: TGTGCCAGCACTCCATCTGCGGGTCTGGCAGTTGACTATGGCTACACCTTC
D gene: TRBD1; clone size: -; CDR3 length: 15; J gene: TRBJ2-7; V gene: TRBV5-6; CDR3 protein: CASLKSDRGHGEQYF; CDR3 DNA: TGTGCCAGCCTTAAATCGGACAGGGGGCACGGCGAGCAGTACTTC
D gene: TRBD1; clone size: -; CDR3 length: 18; J gene: TRBJ1-4; V gene: TRBV5-1; CDR3 protein: CASSSATGGLVANEKLFF; CDR3 DNA: TGCGCCAGCAGCTCGGCGACAGGGGGCTTAGTGGCTAATGAAAAACTGTTTTTT
D gene: -; clone size: -; CDR3 length: 15; J gene: TRBJ2-3; V gene: TRBV7-6; CDR3 protein: CASSLLARETDTQYF; CDR3 DNA: TGTGCCAGCAGCTTATTAGCGAGGGAGACAGATACGCAGTATTTT
D gene: -; clone size: -; CDR3 length: 13; J gene: TRBJ1-5; V gene: TRBV10-2; CDR3 protein: CASSDSRGQPQHF; CDR3 DNA: TGCGCCAGCAGTGACTCCCGGGGGCAGCCCCAGCATTTT
D gene: -; clone size: -; CDR3 length: 16; J gene: TRBJ2-4; V gene: TRBV7-9; CDR3 protein: CASSSRTDVAKNIQYF; CDR3 DNA: TGTGCCAGCAGCTCTCGGACGGATGTAGCCAAAAACATTCAGTACTTC
D gene: -; clone size: -; CDR3 length: 13; J gene: TRBJ2-2; V gene: TRBV6-5; CDR3 protein: CASSYAGTGELFF; CDR3 DNA: TGTGCCAGCAGTTACGCAGGCACCGGGGAGCTGTTTTTT
D gene: -; clone size: -; CDR3 length: 14; J gene: TRBJ2-6; V gene: TRBV9; CDR3 protein: CASRRRSGANVLTF; CDR3 DNA: TGTGCGTCCCGGAGGCGGTCGGGGGCCAACGTCCTGACTTTC
D gene: -; clone size: once; CDR3 length: 14; J gene: TRBJ1-2; V gene: TRBV2; CDR3 protein: CASSEATLLYGYTF; CDR3 DNA: TGTGCCAGCAGTGAAGCTACACTCCTCTATGGCTACACCTTC
D gene: -; clone size: -; CDR3 length: 12; J gene: TRBJ2-1; V gene: TRBV7-8; CDR3 protein: CASSWGGGEQFF; CDR3 DNA: TGTGCCAGCAGCTGGGGGGGCGGGGAGCAGTTCTTC
D gene: -; clone size: -; CDR3 length: 13; J gene: TRBJ2-7; V gene: TRBV11-2; CDR3 protein: CASSLDPAYEQYF; CDR3 DNA: TGTGCCAGCAGCCTAGATCCGGCTTACGAGCAGTACTTC
D gene: -; clone size: -; CDR3 length: 13; J gene: TRBJ2-7; V gene: TRBV19; CDR3 protein: CASSPRQTYEQYF; CDR3 DNA: TGTGCCAGTAGTCCCCGACAGACCTACGAGCAGTACTTC
D gene: -; clone size: once; CDR3 length: 16; J gene: TRBJ2-7; V gene: TRBV4-3; CDR3 protein: CASSQLQAAQGYEQYF; CDR3 DNA: TGCGCCAGCAGCCAATTACAAGCGGCACAAGGCTACGAGCAGTACTTC
D gene: TRBD1; clone size: -; CDR3 length: 13; J gene: TRBJ2-7; V gene: TRBV27; CDR3 protein: CASSFGTAYEQYF; CDR3 DNA: TGTGCCAGCAGTTTCGGGACAGCTTACGAGCAGTACTTC
D gene: -; clone size: -; CDR3 length: 16; J gene: TRBJ2-1; V gene: TRBV5-6; CDR3 protein: CASSLLMGRPGNEQFF; CDR3 DNA: TGTGCCAGCAGCTTGCTGATGGGGCGCCCGGGGAATGAGCAGTTCTTC